This section outlines one T cell receptor beta chain sequence together with its context. These data originate in a study of human T cells and chemical hapten exposure. Time point here: patch test 2, 6 weeks after DPC sensitization. Treatment specified: therapeutic diphenylcyclopropenone sensitization with weekly scalp DPC. Unfractionated whole blood yielded the extracted total RNA. The CDR3 length is 12 residues. The V end lost 0 bases, the J end lost 5 bases, and 3 bases lay between the germline ends. Germline assignment: CDR1 SGDLS and CDR2 YYNGEE. In the original analysis: Counting gave a median of roughly 100,000 TCRs per sample, with values ranging from about 23,224 to 690,600. TCRdb reanalysed the RACE reads using MiXCR and keeps one entry per CDR3 protein. The authors' filters were not applied to this entry. The table shows nearly 85,000 distinct CDR3 sequences, with roughly 12% occurring only once.

This sequence originates from a young man with alopecia areata. Some clones in this sample may be carry-over from other donors' samples. The rearrangement uses TRBV9 and TRBJ2-1; D is unclear. Sequenced material: whole blood, taken in connection with sensitization to the hapten diphenylcyclopropenone (DPC). CDR3 coding DNA: TGTGCCAGCAGCGTAGACCACAATGAGCAGTTCTTC. This gives the protein CASSVDHNEQFF.